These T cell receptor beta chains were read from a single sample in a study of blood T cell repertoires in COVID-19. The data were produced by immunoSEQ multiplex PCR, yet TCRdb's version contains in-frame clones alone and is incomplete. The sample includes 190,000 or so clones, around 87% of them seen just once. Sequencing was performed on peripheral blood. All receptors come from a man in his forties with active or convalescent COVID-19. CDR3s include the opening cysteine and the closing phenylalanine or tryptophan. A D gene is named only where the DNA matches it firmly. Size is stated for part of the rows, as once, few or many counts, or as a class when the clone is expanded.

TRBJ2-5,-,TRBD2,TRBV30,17,CAWSVLDMWGGQETQYF,TGTGCCTGGAGTGTACTCGATATGTGGGGGGGTCAAGAGACCCAGTACTTC
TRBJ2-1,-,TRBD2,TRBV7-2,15,CASSASGGAHNEQFF,TGTGCCAGCAGCGCAAGCGGGGGGGCCCACAATGAGCAGTTCTTC
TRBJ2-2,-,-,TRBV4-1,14,CASSQDGSGGELFF,TGCGCCAGCAGCCAAGATGGGTCAGGCGGGGAGCTGTTTTTT
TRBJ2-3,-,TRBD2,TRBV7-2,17,CASSLRGGGPRTDTQYF,TGTGCCAGCAGCCTACGGGGCGGGGGGCCGCGGACAGATACGCAGTATTTT
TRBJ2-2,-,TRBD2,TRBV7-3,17,CASSPPSGGALTGELFF,TGTGCCAGCAGCCCTCCTAGCGGGGGGGCCCTCACCGGGGAGCTGTTTTTT
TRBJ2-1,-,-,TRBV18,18,CASSPQPLAAVAYNEQFF,TGTGCCAGCTCACCACAACCGCTAGCAGCAGTAGCCTACAATGAGCAGTTCTTC
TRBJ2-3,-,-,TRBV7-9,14,CASSFRHSTDTQYF,TGTGCCAGCAGCTTCCGACATAGCACAGATACGCAGTATTTT
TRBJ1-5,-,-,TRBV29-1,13,CSVGLGTNQPQHF,TGCAGCGTCGGACTAGGGACCAATCAGCCCCAGCATTTT
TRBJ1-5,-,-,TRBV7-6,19,CASSLMAPIADYSNQPQHF,TGTGCCAGCAGCTTAATGGCGCCGATCGCGGATTATAGCAATCAGCCCCAGCATTTT
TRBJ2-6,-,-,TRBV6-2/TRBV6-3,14,CASSPLAGANVLTF,TGTGCCAGCAGTCCCTTGGCCGGGGCCAACGTCCTGACTTTC
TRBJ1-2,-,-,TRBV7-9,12,CASSLDSNGYTF,TGTGCCAGCAGCTTAGACAGCAATGGCTACACCTTC
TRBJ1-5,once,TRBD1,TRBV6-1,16,CASSDRTGGSNQPQHF,TGTGCCAGCAGTGACCGCACAGGGGGCAGCAATCAGCCCCAGCATTTT
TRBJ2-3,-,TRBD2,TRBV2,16,CASRTDRLAGTDTQYF,TGTGCCAGCAGAACCGACAGACTAGCGGGCACAGATACGCAGTATTTT
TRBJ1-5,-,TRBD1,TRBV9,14,CASSPGQLNQPQHF,TGTGCCAGCAGCCCGGGACAGCTAAATCAGCCCCAGCATTTT
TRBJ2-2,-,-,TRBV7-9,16,CASRPGGFANTGELFF,TGTGCCAGCAGACCGGGGGGCTTCGCGAACACCGGGGAGCTGTTTTTT
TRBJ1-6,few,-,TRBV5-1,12,CASSAPNSPLHF,TGCGCCAGCAGCGCGCCAAATTCACCCCTCCACTTT
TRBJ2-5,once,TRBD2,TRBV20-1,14,CSASSGTSKETQYF,TGCAGTGCTAGTTCCGGGACTAGCAAAGAGACCCAGTACTTC
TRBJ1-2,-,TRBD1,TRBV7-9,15,CASSLGQGVGYGYTF,TGTGCCAGCAGCTTGGGACAGGGGGTGGGGTATGGCTACACCTTC
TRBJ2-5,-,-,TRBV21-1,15,CASSGRDRVVETQYF,TGTGCCAGCAGCGGACGGGACAGGGTGGTCGAGACCCAGTACTTC
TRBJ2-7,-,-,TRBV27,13,CASRMTATYEQYF,TGTGCCAGCAGAATGACAGCCACCTACGAGCAGTACTTC
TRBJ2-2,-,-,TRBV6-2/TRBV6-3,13,CASSRPGSGELFF,TGTGCCAGCAGTCGTCCCGGTTCCGGGGAGCTGTTTTTT
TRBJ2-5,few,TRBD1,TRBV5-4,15,CASSQGQGIGETQYF,TGTGCCAGCAGCCAGGGACAGGGGATCGGAGAGACCCAGTACTTC
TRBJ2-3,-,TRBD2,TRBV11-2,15,CASSYGRAGDDTQYF,TGTGCCAGCAGCTACGGACGAGCGGGGGACGATACGCAGTATTTT
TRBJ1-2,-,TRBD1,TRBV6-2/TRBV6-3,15,CASSYPPTGGYGYTF,TGTGCCAGCAGTTACCCGCCGACAGGGGGTTATGGCTACACCTTC
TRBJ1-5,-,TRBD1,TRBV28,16,CASSLRSWTGNQPQHF,TGTGCCAGCAGTTTAAGATCCTGGACAGGGAATCAGCCCCAGCATTTT
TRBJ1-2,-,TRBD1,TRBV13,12,CASSLVGGSYTF,TGTGCCAGCAGCCTCGTAGGGGGCAGCTACACCTTC
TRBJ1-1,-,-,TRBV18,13,CASSRQQGNEAFF,TGTGCCAGCTCACGGCAACAGGGTAATGAAGCTTTCTTT
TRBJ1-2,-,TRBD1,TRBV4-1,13,CASSQDWDRRNTF,TGCGCCAGCAGCCAAGATTGGGACAGGCGAAACACCTTC
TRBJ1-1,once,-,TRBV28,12,CASSLLGGVAFF,TGTGCCAGCAGTTTATTAGGGGGGGTGGCTTTCTTT
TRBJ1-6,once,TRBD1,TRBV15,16,CATSREPGQRNSPLHF,TGTGCCACCAGCAGAGAGCCGGGACAGCGGAATTCACCCCTCCACTTT
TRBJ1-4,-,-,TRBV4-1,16,CASSRPSRATNEKLFF,TGCGCCAGCAGCCGACCTTCCAGGGCAACTAATGAAAAACTGTTTTTT
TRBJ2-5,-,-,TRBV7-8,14,CASSWGRSRETQYF,TGTGCCAGCAGCTGGGGGAGGAGTAGGGAGACCCAGTACTTC
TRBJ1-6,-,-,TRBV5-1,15,CASSLSAGQASPLHF,TGCGCCAGCAGCCTCTCGGCAGGCCAGGCATCACCCCTCCACTTT
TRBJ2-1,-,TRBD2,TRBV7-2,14,CASSPGGLADEQFF,TGTGCCAGCAGCCCCGGGGGACTAGCCGATGAGCAGTTCTTC
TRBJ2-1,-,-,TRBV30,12,CAWSAPGREQFF,TGTGCCTGGAGTGCCCCAGGAAGGGAGCAGTTCTTC
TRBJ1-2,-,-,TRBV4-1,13,CASSQATPRGYTF,TGCGCCAGCAGCCAGGCTACACCTAGGGGCTACACCTTC
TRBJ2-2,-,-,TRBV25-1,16,CASSDRDTGSTGELFF,TGTGCCAGCAGTGACCGGGACACGGGATCCACCGGGGAGCTGTTTTTT
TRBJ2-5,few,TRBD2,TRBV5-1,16,CASSLVPSGGAETQYF,TGCGCCAGCAGCTTGGTCCCTAGCGGGGGGGCAGAGACCCAGTACTTC
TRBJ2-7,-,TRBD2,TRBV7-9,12,CASRGTTYEQYF,TGTGCCAGCAGGGGGACTACCTACGAGCAGTACTTC
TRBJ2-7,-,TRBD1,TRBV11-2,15,CASSREGQGSYEQYF,TGTGCCAGCAGCCGAGAGGGACAGGGCTCCTACGAGCAGTACTTC